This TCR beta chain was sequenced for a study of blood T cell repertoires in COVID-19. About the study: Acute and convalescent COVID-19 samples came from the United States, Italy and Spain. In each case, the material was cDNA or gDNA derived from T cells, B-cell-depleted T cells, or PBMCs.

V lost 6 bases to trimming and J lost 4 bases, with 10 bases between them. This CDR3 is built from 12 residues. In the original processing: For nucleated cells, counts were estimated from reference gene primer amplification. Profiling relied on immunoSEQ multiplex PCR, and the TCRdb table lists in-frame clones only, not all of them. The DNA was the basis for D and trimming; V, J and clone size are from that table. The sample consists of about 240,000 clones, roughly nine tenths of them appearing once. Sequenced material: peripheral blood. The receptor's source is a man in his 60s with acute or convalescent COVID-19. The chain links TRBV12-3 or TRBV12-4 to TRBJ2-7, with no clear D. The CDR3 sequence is CASSPTSYEQYF. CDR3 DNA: TGTGCCAGCAGCCCGACTTCATACGAGCAGTACTTC.